This T cell receptor (beta chain) emerged from a study of radiotherapy plus CTLA-4 blockade in lung cancer. The repertoire was sequenced with immunoSEQ multiplex PCR; TCRdb's copy has only in-frame clones and lacks some. Here the sample spans tens of thousands of clones, almost 85% being singletons. The V gene's germline CDR1 is SGHNT and CDR2 YYREEE (reference sequence). CDR3 size: 16 residues. The V and J ends lost 3 bases and 5 bases, in that order; junction bases with no gene match: 5. A few counts support this clone. This receptor was taken from a human donor with non-small cell lung cancer whose response to radiotherapy plus ipilimumab could not be evaluated. The sequences come from peripheral blood, collected from a patient treated with radiotherapy plus ipilimumab. J is TRBJ1-4 and V is TRBV5-4, with TRBD1 matching 12 bases. The CDR3 nucleotides read TGTGCCAGCAGCTCTACCGGGACAGGGGGCAATGAAAAACTGTTTTTT. The encoded protein is CASSSTGTGGNEKLFF.